This T cell receptor beta chain was sequenced in a study of naive and memory T cell subsets. Treatment noted: skin biopsy from PPD injection site in Mantoux-positive individual. TCR cDNA received a 3' ligated oligonucleotide that carried a UMI. Biopsied sites were PPD injections in people with a positive Mantoux test. Whole-study results and caveats: Both skin biopsy types reportedly yielded TCRs, tuberculin sites far more.

Trimming at V came to 2 bases and at J to 6 bases, leaving 0 bases not matched to a gene. The CDR3 consists of 12 residues. Germline CDR1 reads DFQATT; CDR2 reads SNEGSKA (reference sequence). In this sample, this clonotype turned up many times. What it recognizes is unknown. Ligated cDNA underwent four rounds of PCR with nested alpha and beta constant region primers and SP2. TCRdb processed the UMI-ligation and nested PCR reads anew with MiXCR; each CDR3 protein has one entry. The repertoire holds 35,000 to 40,000 distinct CDR3 sequences, with 11% as singletons. The chain couples TRBV20-1 to TRBJ2-2; 7 bases map to TRBD1. The TCR comes from an adult in good health. Sequencing used skin, obtained from a tuberculin skin test site. The CDR3 sequence: CSARQGAGELFF. For the CDR3, the DNA is TGCAGTGCTAGACAGGGGGCCGGGGAGCTGTTTTTT.